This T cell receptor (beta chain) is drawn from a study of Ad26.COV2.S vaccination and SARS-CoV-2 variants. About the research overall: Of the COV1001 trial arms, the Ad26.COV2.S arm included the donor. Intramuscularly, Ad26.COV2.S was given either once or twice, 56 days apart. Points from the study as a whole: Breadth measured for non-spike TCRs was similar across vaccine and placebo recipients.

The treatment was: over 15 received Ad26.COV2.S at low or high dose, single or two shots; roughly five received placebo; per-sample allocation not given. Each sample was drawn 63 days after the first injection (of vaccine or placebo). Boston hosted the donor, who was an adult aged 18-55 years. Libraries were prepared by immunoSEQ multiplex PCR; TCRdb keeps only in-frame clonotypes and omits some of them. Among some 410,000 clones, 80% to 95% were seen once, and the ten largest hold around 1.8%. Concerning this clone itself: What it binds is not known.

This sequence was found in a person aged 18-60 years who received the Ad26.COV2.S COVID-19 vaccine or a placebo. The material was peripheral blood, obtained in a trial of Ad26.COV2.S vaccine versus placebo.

CDR3 region: CASGLGTSGGKETQYF. The CDR3 DNA reads TGTGCTAGTGGTCTAGGGACTAGCGGGGGAAAGGAGACCCAGTACTTC. This sequence joins TRBV12-5 and TRBJ2-5, with 14 bases aligning to TRBD2. CDR1 and CDR2 (germline): LGHNT, FRNRAP. The CDR3 runs 16 residues. Losses at the gene ends were 5 bases for V and 5 bases for J; bases not matched to a gene: 7.